The following is a T cell receptor (beta chain) sequence with its context. Its antigen is not known. Trimming removed 0 bases from V and 4 bases from J, with 9 bases in between. The V gene's germline CDR1 is SGHNT and CDR2 YENEEA. This CDR3 is built from 14 residues. The sample comes from a study of cytomegalovirus exposure and HLA in healthy donors. Overall study: Counted in an early data release were approximately 85 million unique TCRs from HLA-typed donors.

Overall study results and limits: Earlier analysis yielded a pattern in which most TCR beta V segments were productive about 87% or about 30% of the time. There were some V segments, including TRBV6-2 and TRBV6-3, excluded as indistinguishable.

It was with 60 Vbeta and 13 Jbeta primers that the PCR ran. Profiling relied on immunoSEQ multiplex PCR, and the TCRdb table lists in-frame clones only, not all of them. The sample holds 60,000 to 90,000 clones, roughly 88% seen once. The TCR comes from a man in his 70s in good health and CMV-seropositive. The chain uses TRBV11-3 and TRBJ1-1; possible D gene TRBD1, 6 bases. Input material: PBMCs. CDR3 sequence (DNA): TGTGCCAGCAGCTTAGACCAGGGGAGCACTGAAGCTTTCTTT. It encodes CASSLDQGSTEAFF.